One and the same sample provided the 31 T cell receptor beta chains below, sequenced in a study of blood T cell repertoires in COVID-19. Libraries were prepared by immunoSEQ multiplex PCR; TCRdb keeps only in-frame clonotypes and omits some of them. The sample lists fewer than 400,000 clones, 70% to 90% seen once, with 3% in the top ten. Sequencing was done on a sample of peripheral blood. The origin of the receptors is a human donor in a cohort sampled during active COVID-19.

This clone was counted between two and nine times. The chain employs TRBV3-1 (or the pseudogene TRBV3-2) and TRBJ1-5; D perhaps matches TRBD1 (5 bases). CDR1 is LGHDT, CDR2 YNNKEL, per germline (reference sequence). The CDR3 sequence is 15 residues long. Trimming took 0 bases from V and 4 from J, leaving 10 bases between them. The CDR3 DNA reads as TGTGCCAGCAGCCAAGATTTTTCAGGGAATCAGCCCCAGCATTTT. This encodes CASSQDFSGNQPQHF.

This chain joins TRBV6-2 or TRBV6-3 and TRBJ2-7, with a weak D call TRBD2 (6 bases). Germline assignment: CDR1 MNHEY and CDR2 SVGEGT. Trimming removed 2 bases at V and 2 bases at J, with 16 bases between. The CDR3 contains 16 residues. CDR3 protein: CASSYRELNPPYEQYF. CDR3 DNA sequence: TGTGCCAGCAGTTACCGGGAGTTGAACCCCCCCTACGAGCAGTACTTC.

The gene calls are TRBV7-8 and TRBJ1-2; D may be TRBD1 (6 bases). V lost 6 bases and J 0 bases, leaving 14 bases between the germline ends. The CDR3 extends over 15 amino acids. CDR1 SGHVS and CDR2 FQNEAQ come from the germline V gene. The CDR3 DNA reads TGTGCCAGCAGGCCCGACAGGACAACTAACTATGGCTACACCTTC. Translated: CASRPDRTTNYGYTF. The entire variable domain, with the rest obtained from reference TRBV7-8 and TRBJ1-2, is as follows: GAGVSQSPRYKVAKRGQDVALRCDPISGHVSLFWYQQALGQGPEFLTYFQNEAQLDKSGLPSDRFFAERPEGSVSTLKIQRTQQEDSAVYLCASRPDRTTNYGYTFGSGTRLTVV.

The chain recombines TRBV4-2 with TRBJ1-1; TRBD1 is a possible D gene (6 bases). Per germline, CDR1 LGHNA and CDR2 YNFKEQ. The V end lost 5 bases, the J end lost 1 base, and 17 bases lay between the germline ends. There are 16 residues in the CDR3. The CDR3 region has the DNA TGTGCCAGCAGCAACCGCCAGGGGCTAAGGAACACTGAAGCTTTCTTT. Amino acid sequence: CASSNRQGLRNTEAFF.

This clone occurred once. This rearrangement joins TRBV10-2 to TRBJ2-2; D may be TRBD2 (5 bases). V was cut by 6 bases and J by 6 bases, with 11 bases left in between. The CDR3 contains 13 residues. Germline lookup yields CDR1 WSHSY and CDR2 SAAADI. The CDR3 is CASSLILAGELFF. The CDR3 DNA sequence: TGCGCCAGCAGCCTAATACTAGCCGGGGAGCTGTTTTTT.

The chain employs TRBV11-2 and TRBJ2-3, with D perhaps matching TRBD2 (6 bases). The CDR3 has 14 amino acids. V was cut by 5 bases and J by 1 base, with 10 bases left in between. Germline values: CDR1 SGHAT, CDR2 FQNNGV. CDR3 DNA: TGTGCCAGCAGCATCCAGCGGGGCACAGATACGCAGTATTTT. Translating it yields CASSIQRGTDTQYF. The entire variable domain, with the rest obtained from reference TRBV11-2 and TRBJ2-3, is as follows: EAGVAQSPRYKIIEKRQSVAFWCNPISGHATLYWYQQILGQGPKLLIQFQNNGVVDDSQLPKDRFSAERLKGVDSTLKIQPAKLEDSAVYLCASSIQRGTDTQYFGPGTRLTVL.

The V call is TRBV19, the J call TRBJ2-3; 8 positions agree with TRBD1. This CDR3 has 15 amino acids. V was clipped by 3 bases and J by 4 bases; unmatched bases: 6. Germline CDR1 is LNHDA and CDR2 is SQIVND (reference sequence). The CDR3 protein is CASSITRTGPDTQYF. The CDR3 nucleotides read TGTGCCAGTAGTATCACCCGGACAGGGCCAGATACGCAGTATTTT.

V gene TRBV28 combines with J gene TRBJ1-5, with a possible D match to TRBD1 (5 bases). CDR1 and CDR2 (germline): MDHEN, SYDVKM. The V and J ends lost 1 base and 3 bases respectively, with 16 bases between them. The CDR3 is 17 residues long. The CDR3 region is CASSLYGAGSDNQPQHF. Here the CDR3 DNA reads TGTGCCAGCAGTTTATATGGGGCGGGGTCGGACAATCAGCCCCAGCATTTT.

The chain combines TRBV5-1 with TRBJ1-1; unclear D gene. The CDR3 loop spans 13 amino acids. V was trimmed by 0 bases and J by 8 bases, leaving 11 bases between them. Per germline, CDR1 SGHRS and CDR2 YFSETQ. The CDR3 bases are TGCGCCAGCAGCTTGGATCAGCCAGGAGAAGCTTTCTTT. This encodes CASSLDQPGEAFF.

The V gene is TRBV2, the J gene TRBJ1-2; TRBD1 matches 7 bases. Unmatched junction bases numbered 8, after V lost 4 bases and J lost 6 bases. Germline loops: CDR1 SNHLY, CDR2 FYNNEI. The CDR3 spans 14 residues. The CDR3 protein is CASSGRQGPHGYTF. CDR3 DNA: TGTGCCAGCAGTGGACGACAGGGACCCCATGGCTACACCTTC.

J is TRBJ1-1 and V is TRBV7-9; D remains unclear. Germline V gene sequence: CDR1 SEHNR, CDR2 FQNEAQ (reference sequence). Trimming removed 2 bases from V and 1 base from J, with 11 bases in between. CDR3 length: 15 amino acids. CDR3 nucleotides: TGTGCCAGCAGCTTACGGGTCCAGACGAACACTGAAGCTTTCTTT. This translates into CASSLRVQTNTEAFF.

The rearrangement uses TRBV3-1 (or the pseudogene TRBV3-2) and TRBJ1-6, with D perhaps matching TRBD1 (5 bases). CDR1 and CDR2 (germline): LGHDT, YNNKEL (reference sequence). V was pared by 0 bases and J by 9 bases, with 18 bases between. The CDR3 is made up of 17 amino acids. The CDR3 region is CASSQDLGGRVVSPLHF. The CDR3 region has the DNA TGTGCCAGCAGCCAAGATTTGGGCGGCAGGGTGGTTTCACCCCTCCACTTT.

This clone was detected a few times. This chain links TRBV4-1 with TRBJ1-1, with D possibly being TRBD1 (5 bases). Germline values: CDR1 MGHRA, CDR2 YSYEKL. Trimming removed 5 bases from V and 5 bases from J, with 15 bases in between. The CDR3 spans 14 residues. The CDR3 sequence: CASSARSTVTEAFF. The CDR3 bases are TGCGCCAGCAGCGCCCGATCGACAGTAACTGAAGCTTTCTTT.

V is TRBV28 and J is TRBJ1-2; weak D call: TRBD1 (5 bases). V lost 2 bases and J 7 bases, leaving 20 bases between the germline ends. CDR1 is MDHEN, CDR2 SYDVKM, per germline. This CDR3 contains 16 residues. The CDR3 loop reads CASSLRDGGWGGGYTF. The CDR3 coding sequence is TGTGCCAGCAGTTTACGGGACGGGGGGTGGGGAGGTGGCTACACCTTC.

In the case of this clone: This same CDR3 is encoded by further DNA sequences in the sample. The J gene is TRBJ2-7, the V gene TRBV2, with 8 bases aligning to TRBD2. Germline V gene lookup returns CDR1 SNHLY and CDR2 FYNNEI. Trimming at V came to 4 bases and at J to 3 bases, leaving 2 bases not matched to a gene. The CDR3 has 13 residues. CDR3 residues: CASSVRGGYEQYF. CDR3 coding DNA: TGTGCCAGCAGTGTACGGGGGGGCTACGAGCAGTACTTC. Together with reference TRBV2 and TRBJ2-7, the CDR3 gives the full variable domain: EPEVTQTPSHQVTQMGQEVILRCVPISNHLYFYWYRQILGQKVEFLVSFYNNEISEKSEIFDDQFSVERPDGSNFTLKIRSTKLEDSAMYFCASSVRGGYEQYFGPGTRLTVT.

In this sample, this clone turned up once. J is TRBJ2-2 and V is TRBV5-1, with 10 bases fitting TRBD1. After removal of 1 base from V and 1 base from J, the junction contained 4 bases not matched to a gene. Germline V gene lookup returns CDR1 SGHRS and CDR2 YFSETQ. The CDR3 extends over 17 amino acids. CDR3 nucleotides: TGCGCCAGCAGCTTGCTTGGACAGGGGGTGAACACCGGGGAGCTGTTTTTT. Encoded protein: CASSLLGQGVNTGELFF.

The rearrangement joins TRBV9 to TRBJ2-3; possible D gene TRBD2, 6 bases. Germline lookup yields CDR1 SGDLS and CDR2 YYNGEE. The CDR3 is made up of 16 amino acids. The V end was cut by 3 bases, the J end by 2 bases, with 16 bases between. CDR3 amino acids: CASSARTSPTTDTQYF. CDR3 DNA: TGTGCCAGCAGCGCCCGAACTAGCCCCACCACAGATACGCAGTATTTT.

The chain has TRBV11-2 and TRBJ2-1; 8 positions match TRBD1. Germline CDR1 and CDR2: SGHAT and FQNNGV. Unmatched junction bases numbered 9, after V lost 4 bases and J lost 10 bases. The CDR3 has 14 amino acids. CDR3 in DNA: TGTGCCAGCAGCTGGGGGACAGGACCGGGGGAGCAGTTCTTC. It yields the protein CASSWGTGPGEQFF.

The chain joins TRBV5-1 to TRBJ1-1; the D is unclear. The CDR3 is 14 residues long. Germline CDR1 reads SGHRS; CDR2 reads YFSETQ. V lost 4 bases and J lost 7, with 17 bases in between. CDR3 DNA: TGCGCCAGCAGCCCCATCTCCTTACGGAGTGAAGCTTTCTTT. This gives the protein CASSPISLRSEAFF.

The chain has TRBV10-3 and TRBJ1-1; unclear D gene. CDR1 and CDR2 from the germline V gene are ENHRY and SYGVKD. With 4 bases removed from V and 3 bases from J, the gap between germline ends came to 9 bases. CDR3 size: 13 residues. CDR3 DNA sequence: TGTGCCATCAGTGTGAGGGTCCACACTGAAGCTTTCTTT. It specifies CAISVRVHTEAFF.

The chain has TRBV9 and TRBJ2-5; D possibly corresponds to TRBD2 (6 bases). The length of the CDR3 is 14 residues. CDR1 and CDR2 from the germline V gene are SGDLS and YYNGEE. Trimming left V 3 bases short and J 2 bases short, with 11 bases between. The CDR3 is CASSGGTPQETQYF. The DNA of the CDR3 is TGTGCCAGCAGCGGGGGGACTCCACAAGAGACCCAGTACTTC.

The chain has TRBV10-3 and TRBJ2-7; unclear D gene. The V end was cut by 0 bases, the J end by 2 bases, with 5 bases between. CDR1 and CDR2 (germline): ENHRY, SYGVKD. This CDR3 is 13 amino acids long. The CDR3 nucleotides read TGTGCCATCAGTGAGTCGACTCCCTACGAGCAGTACTTC. Protein: CAISESTPYEQYF.

The chain has TRBV25-1 and TRBJ1-2; TRBD1 aligns across 8 bases. The germline CDR1 and CDR2 sequences are MGHDK and SYGVNS. With 3 bases clipped from V and 7 bases from J, the junction kept 4 bases outside the gene matches. The CDR3 has 13 amino acids. The CDR3 DNA sequence: TGTGCCAGCAGTGAGCGAGGACAGGGTGGCTACACCTTC. Translation gives CASSERGQGGYTF.

V and J are TRBV19 and TRBJ2-1, with 7 bases aligning to TRBD1. Germline loops: CDR1 LNHDA, CDR2 SQIVND (reference sequence). The CDR3 contains 15 residues. The V and J ends lost 5 bases and 3 bases, in that order; junction bases with no gene match: 7. The CDR3 region has the DNA TGTGCCAGTAGTCAACCGGGACAGAACTACAATGAGCAGTTCTTC. This sequence encodes CASSQPGQNYNEQFF.

This chain uses TRBV5-5 with TRBJ1-1; 8 bases are shared with TRBD1. Per germline, CDR1 SGHKS and CDR2 YYEKEE (reference sequence). The J segment lost 0 bases and the V segment lost 4 bases, leaving 11 bases of the junction unmatched. This CDR3 region has 17 residues. CDR3 sequence reads: CASSRYRDRRMNTEAFF. The CDR3 DNA reads as TGTGCCAGCAGCCGATACCGGGACAGGAGGATGAACACTGAAGCTTTCTTT.

J is TRBJ2-7 and V is TRBV6-2 or TRBV6-3, with D possibly matching TRBD2 (5 bases). This CDR3 is built from 13 residues. Trimming removed 2 bases from V and 2 bases from J, with 7 bases in between. CDR1 MNHEY and CDR2 SVGEGT come from the germline V gene. The CDR3 DNA follows: TGTGCCAGCAGTTACATGGGAGCCTACGAGCAGTACTTC. Protein product: CASSYMGAYEQYF.

The J gene is TRBJ1-1, the V gene TRBV11-1, with 10 bases identical to TRBD1. V shed 5 bases, J shed 3 bases, and the junction held 3 bases outside the gene matches. This CDR3 comprises 14 residues. CDR1 SGHAT and CDR2 FQDESV come from the germline V gene (reference sequence). The CDR3 nucleotides are TGTGCCAGCAGCACCGGGACAGGGGACACTGAAGCTTTCTTT. Translated: CASSTGTGDTEAFF.

CDR3 sequence (DNA): TGCGCCAGCAGCTCGCCCGGCGGACAGGCTAACGGCTACACCTTC. Protein sequence: CASSSPGGQANGYTF. The rearrangement joins TRBV5-1 to TRBJ1-2; 7 bases fit TRBD1. CDR1 and CDR2 (germline): SGHRS, YFSETQ. The CDR3 runs 15 residues. With V trimmed by 3 bases and J by 8 bases, 13 bases remained unmatched.

The rearrangement links TRBV19 to TRBJ1-2; D is possibly TRBD1 (6 bases). Germline CDR1 LNHDA, CDR2 SQIVND (reference sequence). The length of the CDR3 is 13 residues. Deletions cut 3 bases from V and 4 bases from J, with 9 bases between. The CDR3 DNA reads as TGTGCCAGTAGTATCGGACAGAGCTATGGCTACACCTTC. Amino acids: CASSIGQSYGYTF.

The rearrangement uses TRBV15 and TRBJ2-5; 13 nucleotides line up with TRBD2. V dropped 0 bases and J dropped 4; count of bases not matched to a gene: 5. The CDR3 sequence is 17 residues long. Germline V gene data show CDR1 as LNHNV and CDR2 as YYDKDF (reference sequence). The CDR3 is CATSRDIWTSGGETQYF. The CDR3 coding sequence is TGTGCCACCAGCAGAGATATCTGGACTAGCGGGGGAGAGACCCAGTACTTC. Supplemented by reference TRBV15 and TRBJ2-5, the full variable domain reads DAMVIQNPRYQVTQFGKPVTLSCSQTLNHNVMYWYQQKSSQAPKLLFHYYDKDFNNEADTPDNFQSRRPNTSFCFLDIRSPGLGDTAMYLCATSRDIWTSGGETQYFGPGTRLLVL.

The chain employs TRBV3-1 (or the pseudogene TRBV3-2) and TRBJ2-5; 10 bases match TRBD2. J lost 2 bases, V lost 0 bases, and 9 bases had no gene match. The germline V gene encodes CDR1 LGHDT and CDR2 YNNKEL (reference sequence). The CDR3 has 18 amino acids. CDR3 in DNA: TGTGCCAGCAGCCAAGAGGGGGTAGCGGGGGGACTACAAGAGACCCAGTACTTC. Translating it yields CASSQEGVAGGLQETQYF.